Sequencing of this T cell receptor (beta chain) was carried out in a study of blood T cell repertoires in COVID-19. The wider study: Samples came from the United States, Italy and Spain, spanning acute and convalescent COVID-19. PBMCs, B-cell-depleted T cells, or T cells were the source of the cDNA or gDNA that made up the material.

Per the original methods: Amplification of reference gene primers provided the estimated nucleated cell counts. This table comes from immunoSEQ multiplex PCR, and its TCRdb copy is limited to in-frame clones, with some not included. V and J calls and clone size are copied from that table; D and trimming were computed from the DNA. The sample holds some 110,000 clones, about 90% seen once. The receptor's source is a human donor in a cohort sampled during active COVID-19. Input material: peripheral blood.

CDR3 nucleotides: TGTGCCAGCGCCGGCGGCTCTGGAAACACCATATATTTT. It codes for CASAGGSGNTIYF. This rearrangement joins TRBV6-5 to TRBJ1-3; D not certain. CDR1 and CDR2 (germline): MNHEY, SVGAGI. The V and J ends lost 8 bases and 0 bases respectively, with 8 bases between them. The CDR3 length is 13 residues.